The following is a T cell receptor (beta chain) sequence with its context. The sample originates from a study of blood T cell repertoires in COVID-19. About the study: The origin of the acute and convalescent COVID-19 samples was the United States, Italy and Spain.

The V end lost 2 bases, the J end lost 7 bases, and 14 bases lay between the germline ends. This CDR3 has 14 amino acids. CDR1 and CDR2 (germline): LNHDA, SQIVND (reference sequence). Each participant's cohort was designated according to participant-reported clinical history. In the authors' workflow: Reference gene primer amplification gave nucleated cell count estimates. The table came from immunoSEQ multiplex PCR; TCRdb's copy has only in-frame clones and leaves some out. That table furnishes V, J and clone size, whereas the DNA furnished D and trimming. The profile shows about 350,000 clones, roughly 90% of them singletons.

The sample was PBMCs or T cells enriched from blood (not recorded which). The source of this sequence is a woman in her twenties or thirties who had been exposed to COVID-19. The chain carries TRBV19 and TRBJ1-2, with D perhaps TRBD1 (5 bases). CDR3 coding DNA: TGTGCCAGTAGTATACGACCGGGGGAGGCTGGCTACACCTTC. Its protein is CASSIRPGEAGYTF.